This T cell receptor (beta chain) came from a study of response to subunit inactivated influenza vaccine listed by TCRdb under 2018. Turning to the overall study: To follow how T cells responded to a trivalent subunit inactivated influenza vaccine, the researchers relied on deep quantitative profiling of the T cell receptor repertoire.

Including the terminal cysteine and phenylalanine, the CDR3 comprises 14 residues. Left in the record is the CDR3 DNA by itself, 42 bases read in frame from the first base. CDR1 is given as DFQATT and CDR2 as SNEGSKA, both from the germline V gene (reference sequence). Trimming leaves V shorter by 3 bases and J shorter by 8 bases, with the junction holding 10 bases beyond the gene matches. Here is what the overall study found, with its caveats: It was suggested by the authors that each seasonal influenza vaccination may recruit only a limited number of new T cells.

For this clonotype: Its recognized antigen is unknown. No base quality values were provided; no much bigger clone lies one nucleotide off.

Receptor libraries were prepared by RT-PCR. Sequencing was carried out with an Illumina HiSeq 2500. TCRdb itself trimmed the public reads at Q25 with fastp, ran MiXCR and retained productive beta chains. Under each unique CDR3 protein, matching rows form one entry showing the most common genes and DNA. In this sample the table shows 530,000 or so distinct CDR3 sequences, approximately 24% of which occur a single time. 1.5% to 2% of the sample is taken by the ten largest. The input for sequencing was CD4+ T cells sorted from PBMCs, taken roughly 5 days after vaccination. The clonotype originates from a man aged 50 or older who received an inactivated influenza vaccine. Donor details come from another sample of the same person, matched by shared clones. The chain links TRBV20-1 with TRBJ1-2; 9 central nucleotides agree with TRBD1. The CDR3 region reads CSASLRTGAVGYTF. The bases read TGCAGTGCTAGCCTGCGGACAGGGGCGGTCGGCTACACCTTC.